In this sample, the clone carrying this TCR beta chain turned up once. The data originate from a study of shared clonotypes between healthy human individuals. Study at large: There were three CD4 naive, three CD4 memory, two CD8 naive and one CD8 memory plates per donor.

Naive CD8 cells lacked CD45RO, underwent positive selection for CCR7 and left out terminally differentiated effector memory CD45RA+ cells. Clones were read by immunoSEQ multiplex PCR, and TCRdb kept only the in-frame ones, dropping some. The table records approximately 2,000,000 clones, over 85% of them present only once. The CDR3 is made up of 14 amino acids. Trimming removed 1 base from V and 5 bases from J, with 11 bases in between. In germline, CDR1 is PRHDT, CDR2 FYEKMQ (reference sequence). Sequenced input: naive CD8+ T cells from PBMCs. The chain carries TRBV13 and TRBJ2-5; D is unresolved. This TCR was recovered from a man in his late teens or twenties in good health. Some clones in this sample may be carry-over from other donors' samples. This CDR3 is CASSLAALGETQYF. The CDR3 bases are TGTGCCAGCAGCTTAGCTGCCCTGGGGGAGACCCAGTACTTC.